The sequence of this TCR beta chain was determined in a study of neoadjuvant nivolumab and ipilimumab in lung cancer. Study-wide points: Resected-tumor TCR richness correlated positively with pretherapy blood richness. Resected tumors had greater TCR richness and clonality than uninvolved lung.

Worth noting for this clone: Its antigen is not identified. In the same sample, other DNA sequences code for this CDR3.

The germline gives CDR1 SGHRS, CDR2 YFSETQ. The CDR3 is made up of 15 amino acids. V was clipped by 0 bases and J by 0 bases, with 6 bases between them. Sequencing was performed with immunoSEQ multiplex PCR; in TCRdb, only in-frame clones are kept and a portion is missing. The data show some 25,000 clones, 76% seen once. The J gene is TRBJ1-4, the V gene TRBV5-1; D not certain. The TCR sequence derives from an adult with non-small cell lung cancer. The sample in question was tumor tissue, obtained after neoadjuvant nivolumab, alone or with ipilimumab, at or shortly before surgery. The CDR3 DNA follows: TGCGCCAGCAGCTTGGGCGCTGCAACTAATGAAAAACTGTTTTTT. Protein sequence: CASSLGAATNEKLFF.